The 32 T cell receptor beta chains given below trace back to one sample, sequenced in a study of T cell repertoires in cytomegalovirus infection. No antigens are known for them. TCRdb recomputed calls from the reads with MiXCR, one row per CDR3 protein. The sample includes about 5,700 distinct CDR3 sequences, 50% to 60% of them seen just once. Sequenced material: PBMCs, sequenced either directly or after in vitro stimulation (not recorded which). The receptors come from a human donor in good health (CMV status not recorded). Some clones in this sample may be carry-over from other donors' samples.

A word on this clonotype: The conserved phenylalanine or tryptophan normally closing the CDR3 is absent here, so this likely arose from a read error. CDR3 nucleotides: TGTGCCAGCAGATGGGACACCCCTGGGTACGAGCAGTACTGC. Translation gives CASRWDTPGYEQYC. The chain employs TRBV7-8 and TRBJ2-7; perhaps TRBD1 as D (6 bases). V lost 6 bases and J 4 bases, leaving 16 bases between the germline ends. In germline, CDR1 is SGHVS, CDR2 FQNEAQ. The CDR3 covers 14 residues.

Worth noting for this clonotype: One end of the junction varies from germline; a read error may be responsible. The chain combines TRBV10-3 with TRBJ2-6; 7 bases line up with TRBD1. The CDR3 runs to 15 residues. Germline V gene sequence: CDR1 ENHRY, CDR2 SYGVKD. The CDR3 region is CASSKQGTGANVLTF. The CDR3 region has the DNA TGTGCCAGCAGTAAACAGGGGACCGGGGCCAACGTCCTGACTTTC.

V usage is TRBV28 and J usage is TRBJ1-6; 7 bases fit TRBD1. After removal of 7 bases from V and 10 bases from J, the junction contained 13 bases not matched to a gene. Germline V CDR1 and CDR2: MDHEN, SYDVKM. The CDR3 extends over 15 amino acids. CDR3 protein: CASTPRDRVVSPLHF. The CDR3, as DNA: TGTGCCAGCACCCCCCGCGACAGGGTAGTCTCACCCCTCCACTTT.

In the case of this clonotype: A read error is likely, as this CDR3 ends without the conserved phenylalanine or tryptophan. Because the CDR3's place on the DNA is in doubt, the DNA is left out and the CDR3 is given as listed by TCRdb. The chain recombines TRBV6-6 with TRBJ1-1; TRBD1 is the table's D call and was not checked against the DNA. Ends included, the CDR3 has 14 residues. CDR1 is MNHNY and CDR2 is SVGAGI in the germline V gene (reference sequence). CDR3 loop: CARSSGQKNTETFL.

This clonotype was seen a few times. The CDR3 end shows no conserved phenylalanine or tryptophan, and so a read error is likely. CDR3 sequence (DNA): TGTGCCAGCAGCTTTGACACCCCTGGCTACGAGCAGTACTCC. Translating it yields CASSFDTPGYEQYS. The rearrangement links TRBV7-2 to TRBJ2-7; D remains unclear. V was pared by 3 bases and J by 3 bases, with 12 bases between. CDR1 and CDR2 (germline): SGHTA, FQGNSA. The CDR3 consists of 14 residues.

V is TRBV28 and J is TRBJ2-1, with TRBD1 matching 9 bases. The CDR3 totals 12 residues. Germline loops: CDR1 MDHEN, CDR2 SYDVKM. CDR3 in DNA: TGTGCACGCAGGTTCGGGACAGGGCGGCAGTTCTTC. Residues: CARRFGTGRQFF.

About this clonotype: The CDR3 does not end in the conserved phenylalanine or tryptophan, so this is likely a read error. The rearrangement joins TRBV6-4 to TRBJ2-1, with 10 positions matching TRBD2. Germline CDR1 MRHNA, CDR2 SNTAGT. The CDR3 runs 15 residues. The junction had 8 bases not matched to a gene; V was cut back by 4 bases and J by 8 bases. CDR3 residues: CASSVEAGGWYEQFL. In DNA form, the CDR3 reads TGTGCCAGCAGTGTGGAAGCGGGAGGGTGGTATGAGCAGTTCTTA.

The sample holds many counts of this clonotype. V usage is TRBV11-1 and J usage is TRBJ2-1, with D unresolved. The V gene's germline CDR1 is SGHAT and CDR2 FQDESV (reference sequence). The ends were cut back, 8 bases at V and 6 bases at J, with 11 bases in the middle. The CDR3 contains 12 residues. The CDR3 sequence: CASEPYPNEQFF. DNA for the CDR3: TGTGCCAGCGAGCCGTACCCCAATGAGCAGTTCTTC.

This chain joins TRBV6-1 and TRBJ1-1; D not resolved. The V end lost 1 base, the J end lost 0 bases, and 3 bases lay between the germline ends. Germline values: CDR1 MNHNS, CDR2 SASEGT. The CDR3 has 13 residues. The CDR3 loop reads CASSEVLNTEAFF. The CDR3 DNA reads TGTGCCAGCAGTGAAGTTCTGAACACTGAAGCTTTCTTT.

On this clonotype itself: A much larger clone differs from this one at a single base, so this may be a read error. The chain has TRBV28 and TRBJ2-2; D not certain. V was trimmed by 5 bases and J by 2 bases, leaving 9 bases between them. The germline gives CDR1 MDHEN, CDR2 SYDVKM. CDR3 length: 14 amino acids. This CDR3 is CASSVASNTGELFF. As DNA, the CDR3 is TGTGCCAGCAGTGTAGCTAGTAACACCGGGGAGCTGTTTTTT.

This chain uses TRBV7-9 with TRBJ1-2; D is perhaps TRBD1 (6 bases). This CDR3 comprises 13 residues. CDR1 and CDR2 from the germline V gene are SEHNR and FQNEAQ (reference sequence). Trimming took off 6 bases at V and 2 bases at J, with 10 bases between the two ends. The CDR3 DNA reads TGTGCCAGCAGTCGGGACACCAACTATGGCTACACCTTC. Encoded protein: CASSRDTNYGYTF. Looking up the rest from reference TRBV7-9 and TRBJ1-2 gives the full variable domain: DTGVSQNPRHKITKRGQNVTFRCDPISEHNRLYWYRQTLGQGPEFLTYFQNEAQLEKSRLLSDRFSAERPKGSFSTLEIQRTEQGDSAMYLCASSRDTNYGYTFGSGTRLTVV.

The rearrangement uses TRBV5-6 and TRBJ1-5, with TRBD1 as a possible D gene (6 bases). The CDR3 sequence is 18 residues long. V gave up 3 bases and J gave up 0 bases, with 19 bases separating them. CDR1 and CDR2 (germline): SGHDT, YYEEEE. The CDR3: CASSSYRTASYSNQPQHF. CDR3 nucleotides: TGTGCCAGCAGCTCCTACCGGACAGCCTCGTATAGCAATCAGCCCCAGCATTTT.

Notes on this clonotype: A read error may account for a junction end that differs from germline. The chain has TRBV6-5 and TRBJ2-3; TRBD2 aligns across 10 bases. Germline-derived CDR1 and CDR2 are MNHEY and SVGAGI. CDR3 length equals 17 residues. CDR3 sequence (DNA): TGTGCAAGAAGTTACTCAGCGCTAGCGGGAGATGCAGATACGCCGTATTTT. This sequence encodes CARSYSALAGDADTPYF.

On this clonotype: The junction differs from germline at one of its ends, possibly a read error. V and J are TRBV6-8 and TRBJ1-2, with D possibly TRBD1 on 5 matching bases. The CDR3 spans 13 residues. The germline gives CDR1 MNHGY, CDR2 SAAAGT. The CDR3 region is CARSYAGLYFYTF. The CDR3, as DNA: TGTGCCAGAAGTTACGCAGGGCTCTATTTCTACACCTTC.

In the case of this clonotype: Possible read error: a much larger clone is one base away. Since no conserved phenylalanine or tryptophan closes the CDR3, a read error is the likely cause. The CDR3, as DNA: TGTGCCAGCAGCTGTGACACCCCTGGCGACTATCAGTACTGC. Translated, it gives CASSCDTPGDYQYC. This chain links TRBV7-8 with TRBJ2-7, with D perhaps TRBD2 (5 bases). The CDR3 is 14 residues long. The V gene lost 4 bases and the J gene lost 10 bases, with 20 bases spanning the gap. Germline V gives CDR1 SGHVS, CDR2 FQNEAQ.

Concerning this clonotype itself: As the CDR3 is not closed by the conserved phenylalanine or tryptophan, this likely results from a read error. The chain couples TRBV12-3 or TRBV12-4 to TRBJ2-2; D ambiguous. The CDR3 is 15 amino acids. V lost 10 bases and J lost 10, with 25 bases in between. The CDR3 sequence is CATSPVVPGILELFC. CDR3 DNA: TGTGCCACCTCCCCGGTGGTACCTGGGATATTGGAGCTGTTTTGT.

This chain joins TRBV15 and TRBJ2-7, with 11 bases fitting TRBD1. The V and J ends lost 1 base and 3 bases, in that order; junction bases with no gene match: 5. This CDR3 spans 16 amino acids. The V gene's germline CDR1 is LNHNV and CDR2 YYDKDF (reference sequence). The CDR3 loop reads CATSRGTGGNIYEQYF. CDR3 nucleotide sequence: TGTGCCACCAGCAGAGGGACAGGGGGCAATATCTACGAGCAGTACTTC. The whole variable domain, filled in from reference TRBV15 and TRBJ2-7, reads DAMVIQNPRYQVTQFGKPVTLSCSQTLNHNVMYWYQQKSSQAPKLLFHYYDKDFNNEADTPDNFQSRRPNTSFCFLDIRSPGLGDTAMYLCATSRGTGGNIYEQYFGPGTRLTVT.

This clonotype was seen many times. The rearrangement links TRBV6-1 to TRBJ1-2; TRBD1 matches 7 bases. CDR1 MNHNS and CDR2 SASEGT come from the germline V gene. This CDR3 spans 12 amino acids. V lost 6 bases, J lost 8 bases, and 6 bases stayed unmatched. CDR3 in amino acids: CASRSGTEGYTF. For the CDR3, the DNA is TGTGCCAGCAGGTCCGGGACAGAAGGCTACACCTTC.

The chain carries TRBV6-1 and TRBJ1-6, with TRBD1 matching 8 bases. The CDR3 covers 16 residues. With V trimmed by 2 bases and J by 7 bases, 7 bases remained unmatched. Germline CDR1 is MNHNS and CDR2 is SASEGT. CDR3 nucleotides: TGTGCCAGCAGTGAATGGGCAGGGGGCCAGAATTCACCCCTCCACTTT. It specifies CASSEWAGGQNSPLHF.

This clonotype was observed at least ten times. The chain has TRBV28 and TRBJ2-5, with a weak D call TRBD2 (6 bases). This CDR3 region has 14 residues. Trimming pared 6 bases from V and 5 bases from J, leaving 16 bases between. CDR1 MDHEN and CDR2 SYDVKM come from the germline V gene. CDR3 nucleotides: TGTGCCAGCAGCTTAGCGGCCCCGAGGGAGACCCAGTACTTC. It translates to CASSLAAPRETQYF.

Worth noting for this clonotype: The germline gene is not matched at one end of the junction; a read error may be the cause. This chain links TRBV28 with TRBJ2-1; D is uncertain. Germline V gene sequence: CDR1 MDHEN, CDR2 SYDVKM. The CDR3 loop spans 14 amino acids. The CDR3 nucleotides read TGTGCCAGCCTTTTAATCTCTCTGACGAATGAGCAGTTATTC. Translating it yields CASLLISLTNEQLF.

The J gene is TRBJ2-1, the V gene TRBV10-3, with TRBD2 matching over 13 bases. The CDR3 totals 15 residues. Germline values: CDR1 ENHRY, CDR2 SYGVKD. J was trimmed by 9 bases and V by 5 bases; bases with no gene match: 7. The CDR3 spells CAISKGLAGASEQFF. The CDR3 DNA is TGTGCCATCAGTAAAGGACTAGCGGGAGCTTCTGAGCAGTTCTTC.

Remarks on this clonotype: Mismatch with germline at one junction end may stem from a read error. This chain joins TRBV7-8 and TRBJ1-1; a possible D gene is TRBD1 (5 bases). The CDR3 spans 14 residues. The V gene's germline CDR1 is SGHVS and CDR2 FQNEAQ. For the CDR3, the DNA is TGTGCCAGCAACTGGGGCACCCCTGGCGATGAGGAGTACTTT. It codes for CASNWGTPGDEEYF.

This rearrangement joins TRBV7-2 to TRBJ2-7, with D perhaps matching TRBD1 (5 bases). CDR1 and CDR2 (germline): SGHTA, FQGNSA. Trimming removed 4 bases from V and 5 bases from J, with 15 bases in between. CDR3 length: 14 amino acids. The CDR3, as DNA: TGTGCCAGCAGCTGGGGCACAGCTGGCGACGAGCAGTACTTC. Translating it yields CASSWGTAGDEQYF. Full variable domain (missing parts from reference TRBV7-2 and TRBJ2-7): GAGVSQSPSNKVTEKGKDVELRCDPISGHTALYWYRQSLGQGLEFLIYFQGNSAPDKSGLPSDRFSAERTGGSVSTLTIQRTQQEDSAVYLCASSWGTAGDEQYFGPGTRLTVT.

This rearrangement joins TRBV7-2 to TRBJ2-5, with 9 bases matching TRBD2. With V trimmed by 5 bases and J by 5 bases, 6 bases remained unmatched. The CDR3 has 14 residues. From germline, CDR1 is SGHTA and CDR2 FQGNSA. As DNA, the CDR3 is TGTGCCAGCAGCACGCGGGGGGGCGGGGAGACCCAGTACTTC. This gives the protein CASSTRGGGETQYF. The full variable domain, its missing parts supplied by reference TRBV7-2 and TRBJ2-5, is GAGVSQSPSNKVTEKGKDVELRCDPISGHTALYWYRQSLGQGLEFLIYFQGNSAPDKSGLPSDRFSAERTGGSVSTLTIQRTQQEDSAVYLCASSTRGGGETQYFGPGTRLLVL.

The CDR3 spells CASSWEADSLFNEKLFF. The CDR3, as DNA: TGTGCCAGCAGCTGGGAAGCTGACAGTCTTTTTAATGAAAAACTGTTTTTT. The J gene is TRBJ1-4, the V gene TRBV7-4; the D gene is possibly TRBD1 (5 bases). The CDR3 is made up of 17 amino acids. Trimming pared 4 bases from V and 4 bases from J, leaving 19 bases between. Germline V gene data show CDR1 as SGHVT and CDR2 as SQSDAQ.

A note on this clonotype: Likely a read error: the CDR3 ends without its conserved phenylalanine or tryptophan. This chain connects TRBV6-2 or TRBV6-3 to TRBJ2-2; D is ambiguous. The V gene's germline CDR1 is MNHEY and CDR2 SVGEGT. The CDR3 consists of 11 residues. In DNA form, the CDR3 reads TGTGACAGCAGTTACCCGTGGGAGCTGTTTTTG. Protein: CDSSYPWELFL.

A note on this clonotype: This may arise from a read error, as a much more abundant clone is one base away. The chain uses TRBV7-8 and TRBJ2-7; tentatively, D is TRBD1 (6 bases). CDR1 and CDR2 from the germline V gene are SGHVS and FQNEAQ. This CDR3 has 14 amino acids. In DNA form, the CDR3 reads TGTGCCAGAATCTGGGACACCCCTTGCGACGAGCGGTACTTC. It yields the protein CARIWDTPCDERYF.

This clonotype was counted only a few times. The rearrangement uses TRBV20-1 and TRBJ1-2; no firm D call. V dropped 5 bases and J dropped 7 bases, with 8 bases sitting between them. Germline V gene lookup returns CDR1 DFQATT and CDR2 SNEGSKA (reference sequence). The CDR3 is 10 amino acids. The CDR3 loop reads CSAPIGGYTF. The CDR3 region has the DNA TGCAGTGCTCCCATCGGTGGCTACACCTTC.

J is TRBJ1-4 and V is TRBV6-5; 9 nucleotides match TRBD1. The CDR3 is made up of 21 amino acids. Losses at the gene ends were 7 bases for V and 0 bases for J; bases not matched to a gene: 21. Germline assignment: CDR1 MNHEY and CDR2 SVGAGI. The CDR3: CASTTISGTGPYFATNEKLFF. The CDR3 DNA is TGTGCCAGCACCACGATATCCGGGACAGGGCCCTACTTTGCAACTAATGAAAAACTGTTTTTT.

The chain has TRBV7-2 and TRBJ1-1; 9 bases map to TRBD1. The J segment lost 2 bases and the V segment lost 1 base, leaving 2 bases of the junction unmatched. Germline V lookup: CDR1 SGHTA, CDR2 FQGNSA. The CDR3 spans 15 residues. The CDR3 DNA sequence: TGTGCCAGCAGCTTAGGACAGGGGGGAAACACTGAAGCTTTCTTT. Amino acid sequence: CASSLGQGGNTEAFF.

As for this clonotype: One junction end does not reproduce the germline sequence, and a read error may be involved. The chain uses TRBV7-2 and TRBJ2-5; 10 positions match TRBD2. Germline V gene data show CDR1 as SGHTA and CDR2 as FQGNSA. CDR3 length equals 19 residues. DNA for the CDR3: TGTGCCAGCCACTTAAGAGGAGCTAGCGGGAGACCCGAAGGGGAGACCAAGTACTTC. Translation: CASHLRGASGRPEGETKYF.